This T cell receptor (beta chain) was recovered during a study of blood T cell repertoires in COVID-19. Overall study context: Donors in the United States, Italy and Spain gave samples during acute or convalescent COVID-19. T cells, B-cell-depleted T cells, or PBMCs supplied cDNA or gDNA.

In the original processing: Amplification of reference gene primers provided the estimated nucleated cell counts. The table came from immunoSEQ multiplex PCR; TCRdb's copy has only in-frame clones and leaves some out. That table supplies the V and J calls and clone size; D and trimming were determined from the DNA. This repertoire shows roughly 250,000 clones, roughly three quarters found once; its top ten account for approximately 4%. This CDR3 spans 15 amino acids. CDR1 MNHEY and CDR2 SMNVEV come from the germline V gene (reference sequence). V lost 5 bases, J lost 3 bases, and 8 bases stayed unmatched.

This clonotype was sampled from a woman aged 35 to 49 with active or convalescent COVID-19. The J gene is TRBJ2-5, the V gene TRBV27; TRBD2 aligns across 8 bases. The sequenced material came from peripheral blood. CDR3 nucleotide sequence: TGTGCCAGCAGTCCCCTTGTCGGGGGGGAAGAGACCCAGTACTTC. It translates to CASSPLVGGEETQYF.